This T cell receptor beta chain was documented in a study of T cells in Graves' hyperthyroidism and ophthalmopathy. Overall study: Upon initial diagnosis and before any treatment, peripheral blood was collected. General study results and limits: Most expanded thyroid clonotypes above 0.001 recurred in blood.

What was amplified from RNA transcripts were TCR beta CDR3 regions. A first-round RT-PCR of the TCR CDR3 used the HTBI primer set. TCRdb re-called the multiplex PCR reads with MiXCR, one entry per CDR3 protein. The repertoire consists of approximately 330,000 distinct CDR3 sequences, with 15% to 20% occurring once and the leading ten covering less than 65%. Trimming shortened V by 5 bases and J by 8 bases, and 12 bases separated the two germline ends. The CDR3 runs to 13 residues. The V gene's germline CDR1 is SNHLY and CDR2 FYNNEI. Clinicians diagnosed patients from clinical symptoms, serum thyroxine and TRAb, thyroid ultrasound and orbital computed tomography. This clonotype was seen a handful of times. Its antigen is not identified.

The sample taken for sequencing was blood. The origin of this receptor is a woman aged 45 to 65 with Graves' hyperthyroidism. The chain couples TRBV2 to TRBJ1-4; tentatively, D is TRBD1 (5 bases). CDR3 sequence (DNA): TGTGCCAGCAGTCCCGGGACTCAGGAAAAACTGTTTTTT. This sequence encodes CASSPGTQEKLFF.